This T cell receptor (beta chain) was identified in a study of Ad26.COV2.S vaccination and SARS-CoV-2 variants. Concerning this clone itself: Antigen: not known.

Assay: immunoSEQ multiplex PCR; the TCRdb copy retains only in-frame clones and omits some. The sample includes around 86,000 clones, less than 85% of them seen just once. General study findings and limits: Recipients of either vaccine or placebo displayed similar breadth of non-spike TCRs.

This receptor was identified in a human donor who had recovered from COVID-19. The sequencing used peripheral blood, collected after recovery from COVID-19.

The CDR3 reads CASSLSPKETQYF. The CDR3 DNA follows: TGCGCCAGCAGCCTGAGCCCCAAAGAGACCCAGTACTTC. This chain links TRBV5-1 with TRBJ2-5; D remains ambiguous. The CDR3 contains 13 residues. Trimming pared 4 bases from V and 3 bases from J, leaving 10 bases between. Germline V gene sequence: CDR1 SGHRS, CDR2 YFSETQ.